The 15 T cell receptor beta chains below all came from one sample that was sequenced in a study of identical twins. One entry per CDR3 protein results from TCRdb running MiXCR on the 5' RACE reads. The sample yields hundreds of thousands of distinct CDR3 sequences, around 10% seen once. Sequencing was carried out using memory (CD45RO+) T cells sorted from blood. The receptors stem from a young woman in good health.

This clonotype was detected a few times. The rearrangement links TRBV7-2 to TRBJ1-1; D gene uncertain. V dropped 5 bases and J dropped 5 bases, with 12 bases sitting between them. Germline V CDR1 and CDR2: SGHTA, FQGNSA. The CDR3 is 13 amino acids. The CDR3 sequence: CASSLHQDTEAFF. For the CDR3, the DNA is TGTGCCAGCAGCCTACATCAGGATACTGAAGCTTTCTTT.

This clonotype occurred a few times. This chain links TRBV10-3 with TRBJ2-5; maybe TRBD1 (6 bases). The CDR3 runs to 13 residues. Trimming removed 4 bases at V and 3 bases at J, with 9 bases between. The V gene's germline CDR1 is ENHRY and CDR2 SYGVKD. The DNA of the CDR3 is TGTGCCATCAGTGCCCGGACAGAAGAGACCCAGTACTTC. Residues: CAISARTEETQYF.

The gene calls are TRBV6-6 and TRBJ2-1, with D uncertain. From germline, CDR1 is MNHNY and CDR2 SVGAGI (reference sequence). V gave up 5 bases and J gave up 12 bases, with 17 bases separating them. The length of the CDR3 is 13 residues. The CDR3 DNA sequence: TGTGCCAGCAGTCCCCAGGCCTTATCTCCGCAGTTCTTC. Protein product: CASSPQALSPQFF.

The V gene is TRBV7-9, the J gene TRBJ2-3, with D perhaps matching TRBD2 (5 bases). Per germline, CDR1 SEHNR and CDR2 FQNEAQ (reference sequence). The CDR3 length is 16 residues. V was shortened by 5 bases and J by 1 base, with 16 bases between the two germline ends. The CDR3 is CASSLRSAGRTDTQYF. In nucleotides, the CDR3 is TGTGCCAGCAGCCTCCGTTCGGCGGGTCGCACAGATACGCAGTATTTT.

This clonotype showed up just a few times. V is TRBV7-9 and J is TRBJ2-3; the D is unclear. Germline V gene data show CDR1 as SEHNR and CDR2 as FQNEAQ (reference sequence). The CDR3 covers 14 residues. The V end was cut by 2 bases, the J end by 5 bases, with 11 bases between. Here the CDR3 DNA reads TGTGCCAGCAGCTTAACCCTTTGGAGAGATACGCAGTATTTT. The encoded protein is CASSLTLWRDTQYF.

This clonotype came up a few times. V gene TRBV6-6 combines with J gene TRBJ2-7; unclear D gene. The V and J ends lost 4 bases and 7 bases respectively, with 11 bases between them. The length of the CDR3 is 12 residues. Looked up from germline, CDR1 is MNHNY and CDR2 is SVGAGI (reference sequence). This chain's CDR3 is CASSFASEEQYF. The CDR3, as DNA: TGTGCCAGCAGTTTTGCCTCGGAGGAGCAGTACTTC.

The genes are TRBV5-5 and TRBJ1-1; D is undetermined. The CDR3 contains 14 residues. The V and J ends lost 0 bases and 1 base respectively, with 7 bases between them. The germline V gene has CDR1 SGHKS and CDR2 YYEKEE (reference sequence). For the CDR3, the DNA is TGTGCCAGCAGCTTGGTTCCTCAGAACACTGAAGCTTTCTTT. This codes for CASSLVPQNTEAFF.

The V gene is TRBV20-1, the J gene TRBJ1-5; TRBD1 matches at 8 bases. In germline, CDR1 is DFQATT, CDR2 SNEGSKA (reference sequence). The CDR3 extends over 16 amino acids. V trimming: 4 bases; J trimming: 3 bases; junction bases outside the gene matches: 11. As DNA, the CDR3 is TGCAGTGCTAAACAGGGACAGGTGGGCGTCAATCAGCCCCAGCATTTT. It specifies CSAKQGQVGVNQPQHF.

In its sample, this clonotype was seen a few times. The chain combines TRBV6-2 or TRBV6-3 with TRBJ2-7; TRBD2 matches 7 bases. The CDR3 spans 16 residues. Germline CDR1 MNHEY, CDR2 SVGEGT. V lost 7 bases, J lost 4 bases, and 16 bases stayed unmatched. The CDR3 DNA follows: TGTGCCAGCACCAACGGGGGGACCTCCCCCCCTTACGAGCAGTACTTC. Protein sequence: CASTNGGTSPPYEQYF.

Note on this clonotype: A read error may account for a junction end that differs from germline. The rearrangement joins TRBV11-2 to TRBJ2-1, with 15 nucleotides matching TRBD2. The CDR3 runs 19 residues. Germline V CDR1 and CDR2: SGHAT, FQNNGV. The CDR3 bases are TGTGCCAGCAGCCCTAAAACGGGACTAGCGGGAGGCAGCTACAATGAGCTGTTCTTC. Translation: CASSPKTGLAGGSYNELFF.

This chain joins TRBV29-1 and TRBJ2-5, with D tentatively TRBD1 or TRBD2 (5 bases each). The V end lost 6 bases, the J end lost 3 bases, and 23 bases lay between the germline ends. The CDR3 is made up of 16 amino acids. Germline CDR1 reads SQVTM; CDR2 reads ANQGSEA. This CDR3 reads CSVEGFPGKGKETQYF. The CDR3 coding sequence is TGCAGCGTCGAGGGGTTCCCGGGGAAAGGAAAAGAGACCCAGTACTTC.

The chain links TRBV5-1 to TRBJ1-6, with D unclear. The CDR3 sequence is 13 residues long. Trimming shortened V by 0 bases and J by 7 bases, and 5 bases separated the two germline ends. Germline V gives CDR1 SGHRS, CDR2 YFSETQ. Here the CDR3 reads CASSLDQNSPLHF. In DNA, the CDR3 is TGCGCCAGCAGCTTGGACCAGAATTCACCCCTCCACTTT.

The rearrangement uses TRBV10-3 and TRBJ2-2; TRBD2 matches 15 bases. The CDR3 is 16 amino acids. Looked up from germline, CDR1 is ENHRY and CDR2 is SYGVKD. The junction had 7 bases not matched to a gene; V was cut back by 10 bases and J by 4 bases. The CDR3 DNA follows: TGTGCCACTAGGACTAGCGGGAGGGGTGGCACCGGGGAGCTGTTTTTT. It yields the protein CATRTSGRGGTGELFF.

The rearrangement uses TRBV5-1 and TRBJ2-3; 9 bases are shared with TRBD1. The V gene's germline CDR1 is SGHRS and CDR2 YFSETQ. J was trimmed by 6 bases and V by 0 bases; bases with no gene match: 5. The CDR3 runs to 15 residues. The CDR3 reads CASSLVGTGMDTQYF. CDR3 DNA: TGCGCCAGCAGCTTGGTCGGGACAGGGATGGATACGCAGTATTTT. The full variable domain, in which reference TRBV5-1 and TRBJ2-3 provide the parts outside the CDR3, is KAGVTQTPRYLIKTRGQQVTLSCSPISGHRSVSWYQQTPGQGLQFLFEYFSETQRNKGNFPGRFSGRQFSNSRSEMNVSTLELGDSALYLCASSLVGTGMDTQYFGPGTRLTVL.

Concerning this clonotype: One end of the junction varies from germline; a read error may be responsible. The chain joins TRBV30 to TRBJ2-1; no reliable D call. Germline loops: CDR1 GTSNPN, CDR2 SVGIG (reference sequence). This CDR3 contains 12 residues. The chain's CDR3 is CAWSANYNEQLF. CDR3 nucleotides: TGTGCCTGGAGTGCTAATTACAATGAGCAGTTATTC.